The 7 T cell receptor beta chains listed next were all sequenced from one sample in a study of cytomegalovirus exposure and HLA in healthy donors (dated by TCRdb to about 2017). The library relied on the immunoSEQ multiplex PCR assay. A mixture of 60 forward primers for TCR Vbeta segments and 13 reverse primers for TCR Jbeta segments was used in the multiplex PCR. TCRdb re-hosts the immuneACCESS table, in-frame sequences only. Its copies lack some clones; in the studies checked, an unresolved V gene accounts for under half of them, and the cause for the rest is not known. In all, the sample holds approximately 180,000 clones, and over 70% of those were seen once. The top ten hold around 3.4% of the sample. Sequencing was carried out using PBMCs. The source of these receptors is a woman in her sixties in good health and CMV-seropositive.

The chain has TRBV5-6 and TRBJ2-5; 11 nucleotides line up with TRBD1. This CDR3 is built from 14 residues. Germline V gene lookup returns CDR1 SGHDT and CDR2 YYEEEE. V was clipped by 6 bases and J by 11 bases; unmatched bases: 12. The CDR3 reads CASTTGQGAREQYF. CDR3 nucleotides: TGTGCCAGCACCACTGGACAGGGGGCGCGGGAGCAGTACTTC. Combining the CDR3 with reference TRBV5-6 and TRBJ2-5 gives the whole variable domain DAGVTQSPTHLIKTRGQQVTLRCSPKSGHDTVSWYQQALGQGPQFIFQYYEEEERQRGNFPDRFSGHQFPNYSSELNVNALLLGDSALYLCASTTGQGAREQYFGPGTRLLVL.

The J gene is TRBJ1-2, the V gene TRBV15, with no clear D. Trimming removed 0 bases at V and 7 bases at J, with 12 bases between. CDR3 length: 14 amino acids. Per the germline V gene, CDR1 is LNHNV and CDR2 is YYDKDF (reference sequence). The CDR3 reads CATSRDTPGSGYTF. The CDR3 bases are TGTGCCACCAGCAGAGATACCCCGGGGTCTGGCTACACCTTC.

V gene TRBV28 combines with J gene TRBJ2-1, with 8 nucleotides matching TRBD1. Trimming took 7 bases from V and 6 from J; bases not matched to a gene: 8. The CDR3 spans 14 residues. The germline V gene has CDR1 MDHEN and CDR2 SYDVKM. This CDR3 reads CASNLRGQLNEQFF. The CDR3 DNA sequence: TGTGCCAGCAATCTCAGGGGGCAACTCAATGAGCAGTTCTTC.

CDR3 residues: CASSGQYNEQFF. The CDR3 DNA sequence: TGTGCCAGCAGTGGACAGTACAATGAGCAGTTCTTC. V usage is TRBV28 and J usage is TRBJ2-1, with a tentative D call TRBD1 (6 bases). V lost 5 bases to trimming and J lost 4 bases, with 6 bases between them. Germline lookup yields CDR1 MDHEN and CDR2 SYDVKM. CDR3 length equals 12 residues.

This clone was seen only a few times. The chain carries TRBV28 and TRBJ1-6; 9 nucleotides line up with TRBD1. Germline V gene data show CDR1 as MDHEN and CDR2 as SYDVKM. V was clipped by 6 bases and J by 9 bases; unmatched bases: 6. This CDR3 is 14 amino acids long. This CDR3 is CASRIGDRASPLHF. The CDR3 DNA is TGTGCCAGCAGGATAGGGGACAGGGCTTCACCCCTCCACTTT. The entire variable domain, with the rest obtained from reference TRBV28 and TRBJ1-6, is as follows: DVKVTQSSRYLVKRTGEKVFLECVQDMDHENMFWYRQDPGLGLRLIYFSYDVKMKEKGDIPEGYSVSREKKERFSLILESASTNQTSMYLCASRIGDRASPLHFGNGTRLTVT.

The V gene is TRBV18, the J gene TRBJ2-5; TRBD2 aligns across 7 bases. Losses at the gene ends were 3 bases for V and 9 bases for J; bases not matched to a gene: 7. This CDR3 is 13 amino acids long. Germline-derived CDR1 and CDR2 are KGHSH and LQKENI. CDR3 amino acids: CASSPSGPKPQYF. In DNA, the CDR3 is TGTGCCAGCTCACCTAGCGGGCCGAAGCCCCAGTACTTC. The full variable domain, completed using reference TRBV18 and TRBJ2-5, is NAGVMQNPRHLVRRRGQEARLRCSPMKGHSHVYWYRQLPEEGLKFMVYLQKENIIDESGMPKERFSAEFPKEGPSILRIQQVVRGDSAAYFCASSPSGPKPQYFGPGTRLLVL.

This chain links TRBV27 with TRBJ2-1; TRBD1 aligns across 7 bases. The CDR3 extends over 14 amino acids. The germline V gene encodes CDR1 MNHEY and CDR2 SMNVEV (reference sequence). V dropped 4 bases and J dropped 6; count of bases not matched to a gene: 6. The CDR3 reads CASSSRDSGNEQFF. CDR3 sequence (DNA): TGTGCCAGCAGTTCCCGGGACAGTGGCAATGAGCAGTTCTTC.